This entry concerns a single T cell receptor beta chain. Its antigen is still unknown. V was shortened by 7 bases and J by 2 bases, with 14 bases between the two germline ends. Germline CDR1 reads SEHNR; CDR2 reads FQNEAQ (reference sequence). This CDR3 has 14 amino acids. This sample was taken from a study of cytomegalovirus exposure and HLA in healthy donors. Findings and caveats of the study: Cytomegalovirus-associated status was assigned to fewer than 200 TCR beta chains.

This PCR relied on a set of 60 Vbeta primers and 13 Jbeta primers. Assay used: immunoSEQ multiplex PCR; TCRdb lists only in-frame clones, some missing. This table holds under 45,000 clones, more than 80% found once. The sequenced sample was PBMCs. This sequence was found in a male donor in good health and CMV-seronegative. This rearrangement joins TRBV7-9 to TRBJ1-2; D remains unclear. This CDR3 reads CASNAPDSNYGYTF. CDR3 in DNA: TGTGCCAGCAATGCCCCCGACTCAAACTATGGCTACACCTTC.